The 26 T cell receptor beta chains given below trace back to one sample, sequenced in a study of vaccination and CD4 T cells after COVID-19. No antigen has been assigned to these receptors. Described treatment: roughly nine-day PBMC culture with coronavirus spike peptide pools or control peptides (ViraFEST assay). CD4+ T cells that had been cultured provided DNA sequenced with the Oncomine TCR Beta short-read assay. Using its own MiXCR run on the PCR reads, TCRdb lists one record per CDR3 protein. The sample yields about 4,800 distinct CDR3 sequences, around a fifth seen once. Source material: CD4+ T cells from blood, cultured in vitro. These TCRs come from a human donor who had recovered from COVID-19.

As regards this clonotype: One end of the junction is discordant with germline, which a read error may explain. The chain is built from TRBV5-3 and TRBJ2-6; 8 bases are a match to TRBD1. TRBV5-3 counts as an open reading frame of uncertain function. The CDR3 covers 18 residues. The CDR3 region has the DNA TGTGCCAGCAGCTTGGCGCCGACAGGGGCGGGGGGGGCCAACGTCCTGACTTTC. This codes for CASSLAPTGAGGANVLTF.

This clonotype came up a few times. V and J are TRBV12-3 or TRBV12-4 and TRBJ1-6; no clear D gene. The V gene lost 6 bases and the J gene lost 3 bases, with 9 bases spanning the gap. The CDR3 spans 14 residues. The CDR3 DNA follows: TGTGCCAGCAGCCCGGTCCTCTATAATTCACCCCTCCACTTT. Translation: CASSPVLYNSPLHF.

Only a few counts were recorded for this clonotype. The chain employs TRBV6-1 and TRBJ1-3, with D possibly TRBD1 on 6 matching bases. The germline V gene has CDR1 MNHNS and CDR2 SASEGT. The CDR3 length is 13 residues. Trimming cost V 5 bases and J 8 bases, with 13 bases left between them. CDR3 DNA sequence: TGTGCCAGCAGTCCGGACAGTCGGGACACCATATATTTT. Residues: CASSPDSRDTIYF.

There are a few counts of this clonotype. J is TRBJ2-3 and V is TRBV20-1; D is possibly TRBD1 or TRBD2 (5 bases each). V was trimmed by 6 bases and J by 2 bases, leaving 15 bases between them. The CDR3 contains 14 residues. Germline CDR1 and CDR2: DFQATT and SNEGSKA (reference sequence). This CDR3 reads CSARDGSYTDTQYF. CDR3 DNA: TGCAGTGCCCGGGACGGATCCTACACAGATACGCAGTATTTT.

This clonotype was seen a few times. CDR3 DNA sequence: TGTGCCAGTAGTATCTCCCACAGGGGGGAAAACTATGGCTACACCTTC. Translation: CASSISHRGENYGYTF. The chain couples TRBV19 to TRBJ1-2, with 8 bases identical to TRBD1. The trim removed 3 bases at V and 2 bases at J, leaving 8 bases unmatched. CDR1 is LNHDA, CDR2 SQIVND, per germline (reference sequence). The length of the CDR3 is 16 residues.

This clonotype is large within its sample. The chain uses TRBV7-3 and TRBJ1-1, with D possibly TRBD1 on 5 matching bases. This CDR3 has 14 residues. The germline V and J ends were trimmed by 2 bases and 2 bases, with 9 bases remaining between them. CDR1 is SGHTA, CDR2 FQGTGA, per germline. CDR3 in amino acids: CASSLDSQNTEAFF. The CDR3 nucleotides read TGTGCCAGCAGCTTAGACAGCCAAAACACTGAAGCTTTCTTT. The full variable domain, in which reference TRBV7-3 and TRBJ1-1 provide the parts outside the CDR3, is GAGVSQTPSNKVTEKGKYVELRCDPISGHTALYWYRQSLGQGPEFLIYFQGTGAADDSGLPNDRFFAVRPEGSVSTLKIQRTERGDSAVYLCASSLDSQNTEAFFGQGTRLTVV.

By frequency in the sample, this clonotype is medium-sized. The chain carries TRBV20-1 and TRBJ1-6, with D hard to call. Per the germline V gene, CDR1 is DFQATT and CDR2 is SNEGSKA (reference sequence). V dropped 0 bases and J dropped 8 bases, with 5 bases sitting between them. This CDR3 has 12 residues. The CDR3 protein is CSARDLDSPLHF. The CDR3 DNA is TGCAGTGCTAGAGATTTGGATTCACCCCTCCACTTT.

The chain joins TRBV4-1 to TRBJ2-7; 8 bases are shared with TRBD2. This CDR3 spans 17 amino acids. J gave up 0 bases and V 4 bases, and 11 bases lay outside the gene matches. The germline gives CDR1 MGHRA, CDR2 YSYEKL. The CDR3 is CASSPPGGSGGSYEQYF. CDR3 sequence (DNA): TGCGCCAGCAGCCCCCCCGGGGGGAGCGGGGGCTCCTACGAGCAGTACTTC.

This clonotype was observed a handful of times. The genes are TRBV2 and TRBJ2-3, with D uncertain. V lost 5 bases, J lost 4 bases, and 7 bases lay in between. This CDR3 region has 12 residues. CDR1 is SNHLY and CDR2 is FYNNEI in the germline V gene. The CDR3 loop is CASSSLSDTQYF. The CDR3 bases are TGTGCCAGCAGTTCACTGTCAGATACGCAGTATTTT.

V is TRBV25-1 and J is TRBJ1-2; TRBD1 matches at 7 bases. The CDR3 consists of 16 residues. Per the germline V gene, CDR1 is MGHDK and CDR2 is SYGVNS. V trimming: 3 bases; J trimming: 5 bases; junction bases outside the gene matches: 12. In DNA, the CDR3 is TGTGCCAGCAGTGATGATCTTAGGGGGCGGGAGTATGGCTACACCTTC. It translates to CASSDDLRGREYGYTF.

This clonotype was detected only a few times. This chain links TRBV6-2 or TRBV6-3 with TRBJ2-5; weak D call: TRBD2 (6 bases). The V gene's germline CDR1 is MNHEY and CDR2 SVGEGT. Trimming took off 11 bases at V and 5 bases at J, with 21 bases between the two ends. CDR3 length: 14 amino acids. In DNA, the CDR3 is TGTGCCGCGAGGCGGGACGGGGCGGAGGAGACCCAGTACTTC. Translated: CAARRDGAEETQYF.

The chain couples TRBV20-1 to TRBJ1-4; a possible D gene is TRBD1 (5 bases). Trimming left V 5 bases short and J 1 base short, with 14 bases between. The CDR3 extends over 15 amino acids. The germline gives CDR1 DFQATT, CDR2 SNEGSKA (reference sequence). This CDR3 is CSASQWGETNEKLFF. The CDR3 DNA sequence: TGCAGTGCTTCCCAGTGGGGGGAAACTAATGAAAAACTGTTTTTT.

CDR3 bases: TGTGCCACCAGCAGTGAGTTGGGGGGCCACGAGCAGTACTTC. Translated: CATSSELGGHEQYF. V and J are TRBV15 and TRBJ2-7; D may correspond to TRBD1 or TRBD2 (6 bases each). The germline V gene has CDR1 LNHNV and CDR2 YYDKDF (reference sequence). Trimming took 3 bases from V and 5 from J, leaving 14 bases between them. The CDR3 is 14 amino acids.

This chain connects TRBV27 to TRBJ2-7, with 10 bases that match TRBD1. This CDR3 is 15 amino acids long. Germline lookup yields CDR1 MNHEY and CDR2 SMNVEV (reference sequence). V lost 2 bases to trimming and J lost 4 bases; unmatched junction nucleotides: 5. CDR3 DNA: TGTGCCAGCAGTTTAGTGAGACAGGGGGCTTACGAGCAGTACTTC. Protein sequence: CASSLVRQGAYEQYF.

The chain joins TRBV30 to TRBJ1-5; a possible D gene is TRBD1 (6 bases). Deletions cut 3 bases from V and 0 bases from J, with 15 bases between. This CDR3 region has 16 residues. CDR1 and CDR2 from the germline V gene are GTSNPN and SVGIG (reference sequence). This CDR3 is CAWSSDRTLSNQPQHF. DNA for the CDR3: TGTGCCTGGAGCTCGGACAGAACACTTAGCAATCAGCCCCAGCATTTT.

This clonotype counts as medium-sized. This sequence joins TRBV7-8 and TRBJ1-2; tentative D call: TRBD1 (5 bases). Trimming removed 5 bases at V and 3 bases at J, with 13 bases between. CDR3 size: 14 residues. The V gene's germline CDR1 is SGHVS and CDR2 FQNEAQ. CDR3 protein: CASSPAGPDYGYTF. The CDR3 DNA follows: TGTGCCAGCAGCCCCGCAGGGCCCGACTATGGCTACACCTTC.

This clonotype was detected only a few times. The J gene is TRBJ2-5, the V gene TRBV25-1, with D maybe TRBD2 (6 bases). Deletions cut 2 bases from V and 1 base from J, with 11 bases between. Germline V gives CDR1 MGHDK, CDR2 SYGVNS. This CDR3 contains 15 residues. The CDR3 DNA sequence: TGTGCCAGCAGTGAAGGGAGGTGGGGCCAAGAGACCCAGTACTTC. It is translated as CASSEGRWGQETQYF.

V gene TRBV4-2 combines with J gene TRBJ1-3; D not resolved. CDR1 and CDR2 from the germline V gene are LGHNA and YNFKEQ. CDR3 length equals 16 residues. Trimming pared 0 bases from V and 4 bases from J, leaving 13 bases between. As DNA, the CDR3 is TGTGCCAGCAGCCAAGATCTTAGCCCCCCAGGAAACACCATATATTTT. Protein: CASSQDLSPPGNTIYF.

This chain uses TRBV2 with TRBJ1-1, with D uncertain. The germline V and J ends were trimmed by 6 bases and 1 base, with 3 bases remaining between them. CDR1 SNHLY and CDR2 FYNNEI come from the germline V gene. The CDR3 totals 11 residues. As DNA, the CDR3 is TGTGCCAGCAGGTGGAACACTGAAGCTTTCTTT. Protein: CASRWNTEAFF.

This clonotype occurred a few times. The chain carries TRBV12-5 and TRBJ2-3; D possibly uses TRBD1 or TRBD2 (5 bases each). The CDR3 runs 14 residues. Germline CDR1 LGHNT, CDR2 FRNRAP. The V and J ends lost 5 bases and 1 base respectively, with 10 bases between them. CDR3 coding DNA: TGTGCTAGTGGTGGGGGTGGGGGCACAGATACGCAGTATTTT. It yields the protein CASGGGGGTDTQYF.

V and J are TRBV9 and TRBJ2-1; 8 bases map to TRBD2. CDR3 size: 17 residues. Trimming removed 0 bases from V and 12 bases from J; junction bases left unmatched: 17. The germline V gene encodes CDR1 SGDLS and CDR2 YYNGEE. CDR3 sequence (DNA): TGTGCCAGCAGCGTAGTGGATAGCGGGGTCAACGGTCCTGGGCAGTTCTTC. This gives the protein CASSVVDSGVNGPGQFF.

V usage is TRBV12-3 or TRBV12-4 and J usage is TRBJ2-7; tentative D call: TRBD1 (5 bases). Trimming shortened V by 8 bases and J by 7 bases, and 21 bases separated the two germline ends. The length of the CDR3 is 14 residues. The CDR3 sequence: CASRPPGNQGEQYF. In DNA form, the CDR3 reads TGTGCCAGCCGACCGCCAGGTAACCAGGGAGAGCAGTACTTC.

The chain carries TRBV12-5 and TRBJ1-1; weak D call: TRBD1 (5 bases). This CDR3 comprises 14 residues. V lost 4 bases and J lost 6, with 15 bases in between. Germline V lookup: CDR1 LGHNT, CDR2 FRNRAP. Here the CDR3 reads CASGSRQSGPEAFF. For the CDR3, the DNA is TGTGCTAGTGGTTCTCGACAGTCAGGTCCTGAAGCTTTCTTT.

The gene calls are TRBV10-3 and TRBJ1-1; D gene unclear. V was shortened by 11 bases and J by 0 bases, with 10 bases between the two germline ends. The CDR3 runs to 12 residues. Germline CDR1 and CDR2: ENHRY and SYGVKD. Here the CDR3 DNA reads TGTGCCCACGGAGGGTTGAACACTGAAGCTTTCTTT. It encodes CAHGGLNTEAFF.

This clonotype counts as medium-sized (0.01 to 0.1%). V and J are TRBV19 and TRBJ1-1; TRBD1 agrees at 7 bases. The length of the CDR3 is 15 residues. The germline V gene has CDR1 LNHDA and CDR2 SQIVND (reference sequence). Trimming cost V 9 bases and J 3 bases; bases outside gene matches: 13. The CDR3 region is CASHWAGGRDTEAFF. In DNA, the CDR3 is TGTGCCAGCCACTGGGCAGGGGGTAGGGACACTGAAGCTTTCTTT. Full variable domain (outside the CDR3, taken from reference TRBV19 and TRBJ1-1): DGGITQSPKYLFRKEGQNVTLSCEQNLNHDAMYWYRQDPGQGLRLIYYSQIVNDFQKGDIAEGYSVSREKKESFPLTVTSAQKNPTAFYLCASHWAGGRDTEAFFGQGTRLTVV.

This clonotype is labeled large. J is TRBJ1-3 and V is TRBV20-1; possibly TRBD1 for D (5 bases). The CDR3 has 13 residues. Deletions cut 1 base from V and 8 bases from J, with 12 bases between. Germline CDR1 reads DFQATT; CDR2 reads SNEGSKA (reference sequence). CDR3 sequence: CSARGRRAYTIYF. The CDR3 region has the DNA TGCAGTGCTAGAGGGCGCAGGGCGTACACCATATATTTT.